What follows are 5 T cell receptor beta chains derived from one specimen sequenced in a study of cytomegalovirus exposure and HLA in healthy donors. Primers for the PCR totalled 60 Vbeta and 13 Jbeta. The data were produced by immunoSEQ multiplex PCR, yet TCRdb's version contains in-frame clones alone and is incomplete. The sample has approximately 150,000 clones, 77% seen once. The sample was PBMCs. The source of these receptors is a female donor in good health and CMV-seronegative.

This clone was seen a handful of times. The CDR3 loop reads CASSPGQPLTNVLTF. The CDR3 DNA reads as TGTGCCAGCAGCCCGGGACAGCCGTTGACCAACGTCCTGACTTTC. V gene TRBV13 combines with J gene TRBJ2-6, with 7 bases fitting TRBD1. Trimming at V came to 5 bases and at J to 8 bases, leaving 9 bases not matched to a gene. This CDR3 region has 15 residues. In germline, CDR1 is PRHDT, CDR2 FYEKMQ (reference sequence).

This clone was recorded a few times. The chain uses TRBV6-5 and TRBJ1-4; D call uncertain. Germline V CDR1 and CDR2: MNHEY, SVGAGI. The length of the CDR3 is 14 residues. The V end was cut by 7 bases, the J end by 0 bases, with 9 bases between. As DNA, the CDR3 is TGTGCCAGCACCCAGACACCAACTAATGAAAAACTGTTTTTT. Translated, it gives CASTQTPTNEKLFF.

This clone was seen only once. J is TRBJ1-2 and V is TRBV30, with D perhaps matching TRBD1 (6 bases). CDR3 length: 14 residues. Germline assignment: CDR1 GTSNPN and CDR2 SVGIG (reference sequence). V was pared by 2 bases and J by 4 bases, with 14 bases between. The CDR3 DNA follows: TGTGCCTGGAGTTACGAAGGCAGGGGCTATGGCTACACCTTC. Protein: CAWSYEGRGYGYTF.

The sample holds a few counts of this clone. The CDR3 DNA is TGTGCCAGCTCACCACCCCTAACCACAGATACGCAGTATTTT. This codes for CASSPPLTTDTQYF. This sequence joins TRBV18 and TRBJ2-3, with D unclear. Germline V lookup: CDR1 KGHSH, CDR2 LQKENI. The CDR3 runs to 14 residues. V was pared by 0 bases and J by 2 bases, with 6 bases between. The complete variable domain, with remaining parts taken from reference TRBV18 and TRBJ2-3, reads NAGVMQNPRHLVRRRGQEARLRCSPMKGHSHVYWYRQLPEEGLKFMVYLQKENIIDESGMPKERFSAEFPKEGPSILRIQQVVRGDSAAYFCASSPPLTTDTQYFGPGTRLTVL.

A few counts support this clone. The chain uses TRBV11-2 and TRBJ1-1, with D possibly TRBD1 on 5 matching bases. Trimming shortened V by 5 bases and J by 1 base, and 8 bases separated the two germline ends. The CDR3 is 13 residues long. Per the germline V gene, CDR1 is SGHAT and CDR2 is FQNNGV. The CDR3 bases are TGTGCCAGCAGCCCGCAGGGGAACACTGAAGCTTTCTTT. This codes for CASSPQGNTEAFF.